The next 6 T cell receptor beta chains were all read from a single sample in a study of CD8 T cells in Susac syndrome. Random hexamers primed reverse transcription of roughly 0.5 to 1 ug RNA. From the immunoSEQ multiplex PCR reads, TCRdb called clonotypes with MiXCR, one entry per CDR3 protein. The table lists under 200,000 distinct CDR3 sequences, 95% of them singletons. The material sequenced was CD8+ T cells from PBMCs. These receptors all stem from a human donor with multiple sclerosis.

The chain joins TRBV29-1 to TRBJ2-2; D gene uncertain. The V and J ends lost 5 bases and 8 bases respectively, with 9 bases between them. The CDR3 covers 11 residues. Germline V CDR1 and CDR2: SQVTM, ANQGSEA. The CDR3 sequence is CSVKVGGELFF. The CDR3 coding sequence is TGCAGCGTTAAAGTGGGTGGGGAGCTGTTTTTT.

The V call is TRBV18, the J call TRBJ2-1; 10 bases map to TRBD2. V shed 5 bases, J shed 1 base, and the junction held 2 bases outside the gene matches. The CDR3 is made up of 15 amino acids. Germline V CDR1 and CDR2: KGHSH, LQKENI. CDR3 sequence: CASSVSGRSYNEQFF. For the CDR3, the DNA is TGTGCCAGCTCAGTTAGCGGGAGGTCCTACAATGAGCAGTTCTTC.

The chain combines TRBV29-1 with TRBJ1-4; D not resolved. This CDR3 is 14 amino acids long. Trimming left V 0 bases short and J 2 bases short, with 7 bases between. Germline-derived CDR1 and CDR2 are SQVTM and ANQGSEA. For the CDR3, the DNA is TGCAGCGTTGAAGATCCACACACTAATGAAAAACTGTTTTTT. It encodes CSVEDPHTNEKLFF.

CDR3 loop: CASSGAGLNYGYTF. CDR3 coding DNA: TGTGCCAGCAGCGGGGCTGGGCTCAACTATGGCTACACCTTC. The chain is built from TRBV9 and TRBJ1-2; no definite D call. Germline V gene sequence: CDR1 SGDLS, CDR2 YYNGEE. Trimming cost V 3 bases and J 2 bases, with 11 bases left between them. The length of the CDR3 is 14 residues.

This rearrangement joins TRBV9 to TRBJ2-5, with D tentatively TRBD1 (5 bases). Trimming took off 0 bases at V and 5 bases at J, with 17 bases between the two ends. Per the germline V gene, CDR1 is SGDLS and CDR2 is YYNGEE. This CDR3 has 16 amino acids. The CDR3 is CASSVGGWGQGETQYF. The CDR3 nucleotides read TGTGCCAGCAGCGTAGGAGGTTGGGGCCAGGGCGAGACCCAGTACTTC.

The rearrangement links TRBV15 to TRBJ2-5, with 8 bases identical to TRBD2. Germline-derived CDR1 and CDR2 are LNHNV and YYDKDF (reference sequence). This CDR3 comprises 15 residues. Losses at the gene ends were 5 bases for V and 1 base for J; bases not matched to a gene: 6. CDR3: CATSGQRGTQETQYF. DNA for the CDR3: TGTGCCACCAGCGGCCAGCGGGGGACCCAAGAGACCCAGTACTTC.